The 30 T cell receptor beta chains below were found in one sample sequenced in a study of T-cell memory formation after mild COVID-19. MiXCR, run by TCRdb on the 5' RACE reads, gives a single entry per CDR3 protein. The sample has 470,000 or so distinct CDR3 sequences, about 20% seen once. Specimen: PBMCs or a T cell subset sorted from them (not recorded which). Every receptor here comes from an adult woman who had mild COVID-19 (a few samples of this study predate the infection). Cell type and time point are not known.

The J gene is TRBJ2-2, the V gene TRBV9; D unclear. Trimming removed 7 bases from V and 0 bases from J, with 13 bases in between. The germline V gene encodes CDR1 SGDLS and CDR2 YYNGEE. The CDR3 length is 15 residues. Here the CDR3 DNA reads TGTGCCAGCGAAGTGGGTTCTACGAACACCGGGGAGCTGTTTTTT. Its translation: CASEVGSTNTGELFF. The entire variable domain, with the rest obtained from reference TRBV9 and TRBJ2-2, is as follows: DSGVTQTPKHLITATGQRVTLRCSPRSGDLSVYWYQQSLDQGLQFLIQYYNGEERAKGNILERFSAQQFPDLHSELNLSSLELGDSALYFCASEVGSTNTGELFFGEGSRLTVL.

This clonotype was counted between two and nine times. This chain joins TRBV12-3 or TRBV12-4 and TRBJ1-1, with D hard to call. There are 12 residues in the CDR3. The V and J ends lost 6 bases and 8 bases respectively, with 13 bases between them. The CDR3 here is CASRQSTEEAFF. CDR3 nucleotide sequence: TGTGCCAGCAGACAATCGACGGAGGAAGCTTTCTTT.

This clonotype has a handful of counts. The chain couples TRBV6-5 to TRBJ2-3; 9 positions match TRBD2. The CDR3 length is 16 residues. Germline CDR1 reads MNHEY; CDR2 reads SVGAGI. The V gene end was trimmed by 0 bases and the J gene end by 1 base; junction bases not matched to a gene: 2. CDR3 sequence (DNA): TGTGCCAGCAGTTACTCCGGACTAGCGCGCACAGATACGCAGTATTTT. It codes for CASSYSGLARTDTQYF.

This clonotype was observed a few times. The rearrangement links TRBV2 to TRBJ2-7; tentative D call: TRBD1 (5 bases). The germline V and J ends were trimmed by 6 bases and 6 bases, with 15 bases remaining between them. Germline V gene sequence: CDR1 SNHLY, CDR2 FYNNEI. The CDR3 sequence is 13 residues long. The CDR3 reads CASRGLRASEQYF. For the CDR3, the DNA is TGTGCCAGCAGAGGTCTCAGGGCGAGCGAGCAGTACTTC.

This clonotype was seen only a few times. The J gene is TRBJ2-5, the V gene TRBV6-2 or TRBV6-3; no firm D call. The germline V and J ends were trimmed by 2 bases and 1 base, with 14 bases remaining between them. Germline V lookup: CDR1 MNHEY, CDR2 SVGEGT. The CDR3 sequence is 16 residues long. In DNA, the CDR3 is TGTGCCAGCAGTTACAACGATTGGACCAGCCAAGAGACCCAGTACTTC. Residues: CASSYNDWTSQETQYF.

This clonotype has a handful of counts. The chain has TRBV20-1 and TRBJ1-1; TRBD1 might be the D (6 bases). The CDR3 runs 14 residues. The V end lost 5 bases, the J end lost 3 bases, and 16 bases lay between the germline ends. Germline V CDR1 and CDR2: DFQATT, SNEGSKA (reference sequence). This chain's CDR3 is CSAAPRDIDTEAFF. The CDR3 DNA follows: TGCAGTGCTGCACCACGGGACATCGACACTGAAGCTTTCTTT.

V and J are TRBV4-1 and TRBJ1-1; D remains ambiguous. The germline V and J ends were trimmed by 1 base and 5 bases, with 20 bases remaining between them. Germline V lookup: CDR1 MGHRA, CDR2 YSYEKL. The CDR3 totals 17 residues. CDR3 DNA sequence: TGCGCCAGCAGCCAAGTCCCTATCGGGTCCCTCAGGACTGAAGCTTTCTTT. Its translation: CASSQVPIGSLRTEAFF.

DNA of the CDR3: TGTGCCACCAGCAGAAGACTAGCGGGGGGCCGAAGCTCCTACAATGAGCAGTTCTTC. Translated: CATSRRLAGGRSSYNEQFF. The chain joins TRBV15 to TRBJ2-1; 13 nucleotides align to TRBD2. CDR1 and CDR2 (germline): LNHNV, YYDKDF (reference sequence). The V segment lost 2 bases and the J segment 0 bases; nucleotides outside the gene matches: 7. This CDR3 region has 19 residues.

The CDR3 nucleotides read TGTGCCAGCAGCTTGGTCTGGGTAGCGGGAGGTTCAGATACGCAGTATTTT. It encodes CASSLVWVAGGSDTQYF. This sequence joins TRBV5-6 and TRBJ2-3, with 10 bases matching TRBD2. The CDR3 totals 17 residues. Germline V gives CDR1 SGHDT, CDR2 YYEEEE. Trimming took 0 bases from V and 4 from J; bases not matched to a gene: 8.

This clonotype turned up a few times. J is TRBJ2-1 and V is TRBV7-2, with TRBD2 matching over 13 bases. Germline loops: CDR1 SGHTA, CDR2 FQGNSA. V lost 0 bases, J lost 4 bases, and 3 bases stayed unmatched. This CDR3 spans 17 amino acids. DNA of the CDR3: TGTGCCAGCAGCTTAGCGGGGACTAGCGGGATATACAATGAGCAGTTCTTC. Its protein is CASSLAGTSGIYNEQFF.

This clonotype was observed once. The rearrangement joins TRBV7-2 to TRBJ2-6; tentative D call: TRBD2 (5 bases). CDR3 size: 17 residues. The germline gives CDR1 SGHTA, CDR2 FQGNSA. Trimming shortened V by 4 bases and J by 0 bases, and 13 bases separated the two germline ends. This chain's CDR3 is CASSSPGRDSGANVLTF. In nucleotides, the CDR3 is TGTGCCAGCAGCTCACCCGGACGGGACTCTGGGGCCAACGTCCTGACTTTC.

This clonotype was seen a handful of times. Here the CDR3 reads CASRRLSGTGASEQYF. As DNA, the CDR3 is TGTGCCAGCAGGCGTTTATCCGGGACAGGGGCCAGCGAGCAGTACTTC. The chain joins TRBV7-9 to TRBJ2-7; 10 nucleotides align to TRBD1. The CDR3 runs 16 residues. Looked up from germline, CDR1 is SEHNR and CDR2 is FQNEAQ (reference sequence). V dropped 6 bases and J dropped 6; count of bases not matched to a gene: 14.

This clonotype has a handful of counts. As DNA, the CDR3 is TGCGCCAGCAGCTTGTTCGGGACTCCGAACACTGAAGCTTTCTTT. This translates into CASSLFGTPNTEAFF. The rearrangement joins TRBV5-1 to TRBJ1-1, with a weak D call TRBD1 (5 bases). With 1 base removed from V and 1 base from J, the gap between germline ends came to 11 bases. Germline loops: CDR1 SGHRS, CDR2 YFSETQ. The CDR3 extends over 15 amino acids.

This clonotype came up a few times. V is TRBV30 and J is TRBJ2-5; D is uncertain. The CDR3 contains 15 residues. The V end was cut by 0 bases, the J end by 1 base, with 12 bases between. Looked up from germline, CDR1 is GTSNPN and CDR2 is SVGIG (reference sequence). The CDR3 loop is CAWSVPAPFQETQYF. The CDR3 DNA is TGTGCCTGGAGTGTACCGGCCCCCTTCCAAGAGACCCAGTACTTC.

This clonotype occurred a few times. The rearrangement links TRBV30 to TRBJ2-7; TRBD1 agrees at 10 bases. The CDR3 covers 15 residues. V gave up 3 bases and J gave up 4 bases; unmatched junction bases: 9. Germline assignment: CDR1 GTSNPN and CDR2 SVGIG (reference sequence). The CDR3 nucleotides are TGTGCCTGGAGATTGACCCGGGACAGGGGTTACGAGCAGTACTTC. Translation gives CAWRLTRDRGYEQYF.

In its sample, this clonotype was seen a few times. This chain uses TRBV4-2 with TRBJ2-3; no firm D call. Germline CDR1 LGHNA, CDR2 YNFKEQ. V was cut by 1 base and J by 3 bases, with 14 bases left in between. The CDR3 loop spans 16 amino acids. The CDR3 coding sequence is TGTGCCAGCAGCCAAGGGGCCCATCTGGGAACAGATACGCAGTATTTT. It is translated as CASSQGAHLGTDTQYF.

V gene TRBV6-6 combines with J gene TRBJ2-1; D might be TRBD1 or TRBD2, each matching 5 bases. CDR3 length equals 13 residues. Germline CDR1 reads MNHNY; CDR2 reads SVGAGI (reference sequence). Trimming took off 0 bases at V and 8 bases at J, with 8 bases between the two ends. CDR3 loop: CASSYSMGDEQFF. CDR3 coding DNA: TGTGCCAGCAGTTACTCGATGGGGGATGAGCAGTTCTTC.

V usage is TRBV19 and J usage is TRBJ2-1, with unresolved D. CDR1 is LNHDA and CDR2 is SQIVND in the germline V gene (reference sequence). The CDR3 spans 13 residues. V was shortened by 10 bases and J by 6 bases, with 16 bases between the two germline ends. In nucleotides, the CDR3 is TGTGCCACCGCCAGGCCGGGTAGCAATGAGCAGTTCTTC. This gives the protein CATARPGSNEQFF.

The V and J genes are TRBV12-5 and TRBJ1-5; D possibly corresponds to TRBD1 (6 bases). V lost 6 bases, J lost 6 bases, and 15 bases lay in between. The CDR3 loop spans 14 amino acids. The germline CDR1 and CDR2 sequences are LGHNT and FRNRAP. The CDR3 region has the DNA TGTGCTAGTGGCAGCTGGGGGCGAAGTCAGCCCCAGCATTTT. Translating gives CASGSWGRSQPQHF.

The chain combines TRBV5-1 with TRBJ1-1; D possibly corresponds to TRBD1 (5 bases). Trimming pared 1 base from V and 11 bases from J, leaving 27 bases between. The CDR3 is made up of 17 amino acids. The germline CDR1 and CDR2 sequences are SGHRS and YFSETQ. The CDR3 protein is CASSLLRVELSSAGAFF. CDR3 nucleotide sequence: TGCGCCAGCAGCTTGCTCAGGGTCGAATTGTCGAGTGCCGGGGCTTTCTTT.

The sample holds many counts of this clonotype. This chain links TRBV12-3 or TRBV12-4 with TRBJ2-7; D ambiguous. This CDR3 spans 13 amino acids. The V end was cut by 3 bases, the J end by 1 base, with 7 bases between. CDR3 in amino acids: CASSLTGSYEQYF. CDR3 sequence (DNA): TGTGCCAGCAGTTTGACCGGGTCCTACGAGCAGTACTTC.

The chain has TRBV9 and TRBJ2-5, with 9 bases matching TRBD2. Germline V gene data show CDR1 as SGDLS and CDR2 as YYNGEE. The CDR3 is made up of 15 amino acids. V was pared by 2 bases and J by 6 bases, with 8 bases of the junction left unmatched. The CDR3 nucleotides are TGTGCCAGCAGCGTTGCGGGAGGGGAACGAAAGACCCAGTACTTC. Protein sequence: CASSVAGGERKTQYF.

This clonotype was seen at least ten times. The genes are TRBV7-8 and TRBJ2-3; TRBD2 agrees at 7 bases. Losses at the gene ends were 5 bases for V and 4 bases for J; bases not matched to a gene: 9. The CDR3 is made up of 15 amino acids. Germline CDR1 reads SGHVS; CDR2 reads FQNEAQ. CDR3 in amino acids: CASSPGGGVADTQYF. The CDR3 DNA is TGTGCCAGCAGCCCGGGAGGCGGGGTCGCAGATACGCAGTATTTT.

This clonotype was observed many times. This chain joins TRBV12-3 or TRBV12-4 and TRBJ1-5, with a weak D call TRBD1 (5 bases). The CDR3 runs 16 residues. With 7 bases removed from V and 3 bases from J, the gap between germline ends came to 19 bases. The CDR3 DNA is TGTGCCAGCACGCCTTCAATGGCAGGGACCAATCAGCCCCAGCATTTT. Protein product: CASTPSMAGTNQPQHF.

Here the CDR3 DNA reads TGCAGTGCTAGTCTAGCGGGAGTGGGTAATGAGCAGTTCTTC. Amino acid sequence: CSASLAGVGNEQFF. The chain links TRBV20-1 to TRBJ2-1; TRBD2 aligns across 10 bases. V trimming: 3 bases; J trimming: 7 bases; junction bases outside the gene matches: 6. The CDR3 length is 14 residues. Germline assignment: CDR1 DFQATT and CDR2 SNEGSKA (reference sequence).

The chain has TRBV12-3 or TRBV12-4 and TRBJ2-7; 10 bases are a match to TRBD2. The CDR3 runs to 15 residues. The J segment lost 1 base and the V segment lost 6 bases, leaving 6 bases of the junction unmatched. In DNA form, the CDR3 reads TGTGCCAGCAGCCCCGGGACTAGCGTTTCCTACGAGCAGTACTTC. It is translated as CASSPGTSVSYEQYF.

This clonotype was picked up a small number of times. V and J are TRBV5-1 and TRBJ1-2, with 10 bases lining up with TRBD1. The CDR3 is 15 residues long. After removal of 6 bases from V and 3 bases from J, the junction contained 8 bases not matched to a gene. Germline CDR1 SGHRS, CDR2 YFSETQ. The CDR3: CASTPGQGLDYGYTF. CDR3 DNA sequence: TGCGCCAGCACCCCGGGACAGGGGCTCGACTATGGCTACACCTTC. The full variable domain, in which reference TRBV5-1 and TRBJ1-2 provide the parts outside the CDR3, is KAGVTQTPRYLIKTRGQQVTLSCSPISGHRSVSWYQQTPGQGLQFLFEYFSETQRNKGNFPGRFSGRQFSNSRSEMNVSTLELGDSALYLCASTPGQGLDYGYTFGSGTRLTVV.

This clonotype was detected only a few times. The V call is TRBV4-3, the J call TRBJ2-1, with D hard to call. The CDR3 covers 16 residues. Germline V gives CDR1 LGHNA, CDR2 YSLEER. V lost 1 base to trimming and J lost 0 bases, with 10 bases between them. The CDR3 nucleotides are TGCGCCAGCAGCCAAGTGAGGAGTAGCTCCTACAATGAGCAGTTCTTC. Its translation is CASSQVRSSSYNEQFF.

This clonotype appeared a few times. This sequence joins TRBV4-3 and TRBJ2-3; D remains unclear. Deletions cut 0 bases from V and 4 bases from J, with 11 bases between. This CDR3 comprises 15 residues. Germline-derived CDR1 and CDR2 are LGHNA and YSLEER. CDR3 loop: CASSQDSRVPDTQYF. The CDR3 DNA reads TGCGCCAGCAGCCAAGATAGTAGGGTACCAGATACGCAGTATTTT.

The J gene is TRBJ2-5, the V gene TRBV29-1; perhaps D is TRBD1 or TRBD2 (6 bases each). Trimming stripped 2 bases from V and 5 bases from J, with 15 bases between. CDR3 length: 14 residues. Germline V gene lookup returns CDR1 SQVTM and CDR2 ANQGSEA. The CDR3 protein is CSVESWRRGETQYF. CDR3 DNA sequence: TGCAGCGTTGAAAGTTGGAGGAGGGGGGAGACCCAGTACTTC. Together with reference TRBV29-1 and TRBJ2-5, the CDR3 gives the full variable domain: SAVISQKPSRDICQRGTSLTIQCQVDSQVTMMFWYRQQPGQSLTLIATANQGSEATYESGFVIDKFPISRPNLTFSTLTVSNMSPEDSSIYLCSVESWRRGETQYFGPGTRLLVL.